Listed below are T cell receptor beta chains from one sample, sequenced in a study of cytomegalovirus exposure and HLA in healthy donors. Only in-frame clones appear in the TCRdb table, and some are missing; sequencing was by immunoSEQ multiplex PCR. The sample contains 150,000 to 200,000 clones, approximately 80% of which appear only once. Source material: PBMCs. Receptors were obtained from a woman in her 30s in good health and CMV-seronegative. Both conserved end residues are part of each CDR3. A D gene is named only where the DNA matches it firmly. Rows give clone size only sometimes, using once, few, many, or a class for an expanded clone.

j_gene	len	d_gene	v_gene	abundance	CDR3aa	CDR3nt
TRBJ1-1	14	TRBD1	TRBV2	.	CASRNDRGNTEAFF	TGTGCCAGCAGGAACGACAGGGGGAACACTGAAGCTTTCTTT
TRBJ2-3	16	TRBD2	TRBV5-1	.	CASSSPAGGKTDTQYF	TGCGCCAGCAGCTCCCCAGCGGGAGGGAAGACAGATACGCAGTATTTT
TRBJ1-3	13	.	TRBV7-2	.	CASSLAESNTIYF	TGTGCCAGCAGCTTAGCTGAGTCGAACACCATATATTTT
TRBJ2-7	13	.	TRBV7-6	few	CASSFGGDYEQYF	TGTGCCAGCAGCTTCGGGGGTGACTACGAGCAGTACTTC
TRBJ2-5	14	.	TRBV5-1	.	CASSLVPLQETQYF	TGCGCCAGCAGCTTGGTACCACTACAAGAGACCCAGTACTTC
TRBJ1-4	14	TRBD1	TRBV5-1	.	CASSLRQGGEKLFF	TGCGCCAGCAGCTTGAGGCAGGGGGGTGAAAAACTGTTTTTT
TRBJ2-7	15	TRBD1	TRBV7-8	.	CASSLARDRRDEQYF	TGTGCCAGCAGCTTAGCTAGGGACAGGAGGGACGAGCAGTACTTC
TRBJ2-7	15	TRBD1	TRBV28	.	CASSLTGDRVDEQYF	TGTGCCAGCAGTTTAACGGGGGACAGGGTGGACGAGCAGTACTTC
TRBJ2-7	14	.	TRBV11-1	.	CASSPPRSSYEQYF	TGTGCCAGCAGCCCCCCCAGAAGCTCCTACGAGCAGTACTTC
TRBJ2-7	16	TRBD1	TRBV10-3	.	CAVRQRGDRGRGEQYF	TGTGCCGTCCGCCAAAGGGGGGACAGGGGGCGCGGGGAGCAGTACTTC
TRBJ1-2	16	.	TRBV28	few	CASSLSRGASNYGYPF	TGTGCCAGCAGTTTATCACGGGGGGCTTCTAACTATGGCTACCCCTTC
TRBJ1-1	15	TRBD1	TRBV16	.	CASSLNDRGRTEAFF	TGTGCCAGCAGCCTAAACGACAGGGGAAGAACTGAAGCTTTCTTT
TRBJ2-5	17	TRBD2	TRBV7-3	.	CASSLGLAGGGEETQYF	TGTGCCAGCAGCCTCGGACTAGCGGGAGGGGGCGAGGAGACCCAGTACTTC
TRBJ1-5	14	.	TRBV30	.	CAWSVRGRNQPQHF	TGTGCCTGGAGTGTGCGAGGTCGCAATCAGCCCCAGCATTTT